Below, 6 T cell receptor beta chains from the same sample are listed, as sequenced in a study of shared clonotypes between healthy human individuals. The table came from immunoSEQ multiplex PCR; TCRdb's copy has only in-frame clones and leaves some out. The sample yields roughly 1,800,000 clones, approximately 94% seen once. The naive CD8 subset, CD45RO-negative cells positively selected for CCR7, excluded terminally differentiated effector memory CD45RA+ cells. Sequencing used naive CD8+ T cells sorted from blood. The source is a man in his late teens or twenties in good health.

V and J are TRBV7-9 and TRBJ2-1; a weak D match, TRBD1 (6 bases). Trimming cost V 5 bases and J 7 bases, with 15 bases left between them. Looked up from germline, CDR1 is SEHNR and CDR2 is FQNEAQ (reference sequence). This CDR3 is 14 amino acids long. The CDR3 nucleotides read TGTGCCAGCAGCCCCCCATTAACAGGGAATGAGCAGTTCTTC. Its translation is CASSPPLTGNEQFF.

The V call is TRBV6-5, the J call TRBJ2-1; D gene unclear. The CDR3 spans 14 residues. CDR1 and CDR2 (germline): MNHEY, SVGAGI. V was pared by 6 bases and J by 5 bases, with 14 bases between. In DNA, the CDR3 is TGTGCCAGCAGCTCCCACCAGGTGGACAATGAGCAGTTCTTC. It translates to CASSSHQVDNEQFF.

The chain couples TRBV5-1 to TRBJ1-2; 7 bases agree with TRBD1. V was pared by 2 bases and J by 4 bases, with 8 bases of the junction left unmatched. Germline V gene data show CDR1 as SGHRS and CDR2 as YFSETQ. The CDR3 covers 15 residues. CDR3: CASSFGEGAGYGYTF. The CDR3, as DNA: TGCGCCAGCAGCTTCGGTGAGGGGGCTGGCTATGGCTACACCTTC. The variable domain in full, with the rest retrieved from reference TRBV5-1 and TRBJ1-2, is KAGVTQTPRYLIKTRGQQVTLSCSPISGHRSVSWYQQTPGQGLQFLFEYFSETQRNKGNFPGRFSGRQFSNSRSEMNVSTLELGDSALYLCASSFGEGAGYGYTFGSGTRLTVV.

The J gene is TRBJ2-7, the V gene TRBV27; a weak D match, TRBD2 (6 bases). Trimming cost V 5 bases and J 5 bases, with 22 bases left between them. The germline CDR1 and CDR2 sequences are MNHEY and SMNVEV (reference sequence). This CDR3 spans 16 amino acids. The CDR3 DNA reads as TGTGCCAGCAGTCCATTGGGGGGTCCAGGGTTAAACGAGCAGTACTTC. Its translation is CASSPLGGPGLNEQYF.

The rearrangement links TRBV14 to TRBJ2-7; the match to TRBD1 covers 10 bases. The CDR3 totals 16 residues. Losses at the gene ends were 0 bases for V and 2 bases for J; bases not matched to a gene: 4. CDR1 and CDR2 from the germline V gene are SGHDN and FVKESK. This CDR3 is CASSQDRGTGAYEQYF. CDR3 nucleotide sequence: TGTGCCAGCAGCCAAGATAGAGGGACAGGGGCCTACGAGCAGTACTTC.

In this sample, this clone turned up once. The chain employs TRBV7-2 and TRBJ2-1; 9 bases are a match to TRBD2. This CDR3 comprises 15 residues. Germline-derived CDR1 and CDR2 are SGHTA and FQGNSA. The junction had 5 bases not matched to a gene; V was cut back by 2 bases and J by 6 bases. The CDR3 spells CASSLLALAGNEQFF. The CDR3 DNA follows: TGTGCCAGCAGCTTACTCGCACTAGCGGGCAATGAGCAGTTCTTC.